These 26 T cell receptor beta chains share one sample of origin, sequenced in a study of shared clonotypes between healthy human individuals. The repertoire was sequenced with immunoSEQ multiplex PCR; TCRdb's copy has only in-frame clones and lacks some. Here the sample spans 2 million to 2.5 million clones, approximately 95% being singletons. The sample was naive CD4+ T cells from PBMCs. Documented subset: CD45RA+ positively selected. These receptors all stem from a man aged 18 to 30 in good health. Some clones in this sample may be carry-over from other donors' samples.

CDR3 loop: CASRSGSNYGYTF. The CDR3, as DNA: TGTGCCAGCCGTTCAGGCTCTAACTATGGCTACACCTTC. V and J are TRBV7-9 and TRBJ1-2; D is ambiguous. The CDR3 totals 13 residues. The V end lost 8 bases, the J end lost 0 bases, and 10 bases lay between the germline ends. CDR1 is SEHNR, CDR2 FQNEAQ, per germline (reference sequence). Supplemented by reference TRBV7-9 and TRBJ1-2, the full variable domain reads DTGVSQNPRHKITKRGQNVTFRCDPISEHNRLYWYRQTLGQGPEFLTYFQNEAQLEKSRLLSDRFSAERPKGSFSTLEIQRTEQGDSAMYLCASRSGSNYGYTFGSGTRLTVV.

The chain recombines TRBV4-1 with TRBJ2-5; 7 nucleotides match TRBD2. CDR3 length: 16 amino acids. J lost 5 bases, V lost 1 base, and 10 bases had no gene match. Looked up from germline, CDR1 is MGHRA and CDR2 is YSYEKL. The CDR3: CASSQVWLAGRETQYF. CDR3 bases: TGCGCCAGCAGCCAAGTCTGGTTAGCGGGCCGGGAGACCCAGTACTTC.

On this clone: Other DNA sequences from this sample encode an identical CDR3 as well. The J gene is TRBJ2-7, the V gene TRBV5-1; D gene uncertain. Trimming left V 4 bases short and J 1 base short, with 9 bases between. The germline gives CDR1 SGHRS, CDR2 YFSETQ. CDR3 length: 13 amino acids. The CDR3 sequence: CASSPGQSYEQYF. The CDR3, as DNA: TGCGCCAGCAGCCCCGGGCAGTCCTACGAGCAGTACTTC.

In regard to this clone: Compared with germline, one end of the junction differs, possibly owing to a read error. The CDR3, as DNA: TGTGCCAGCAGTTTATCGCGGGGGGGGACAGGGTTATTT. It is translated as CASSLSRGGTGLF. This rearrangement joins TRBV28 to TRBJ1-5, with 9 bases aligning to TRBD1. The CDR3 covers 13 residues. Germline assignment: CDR1 MDHEN and CDR2 SYDVKM. Using reference TRBV28 and TRBJ1-5 for the parts outside the CDR3, the full variable domain is DVKVTQSSRYLVKRTGEKVFLECVQDMDHENMFWYRQDPGLGLRLIYFSYDVKMKEKGDIPEGYSVSREKKERFSLILESASTNQTSMYLCASSLSRGGTGLFGDGTRLSIL.

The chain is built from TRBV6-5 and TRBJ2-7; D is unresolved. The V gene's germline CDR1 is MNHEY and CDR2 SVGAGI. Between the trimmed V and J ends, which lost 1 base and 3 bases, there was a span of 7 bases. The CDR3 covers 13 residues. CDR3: CASSYFTGYEQYF. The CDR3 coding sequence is TGTGCCAGCAGTTACTTTACGGGCTACGAGCAGTACTTC.

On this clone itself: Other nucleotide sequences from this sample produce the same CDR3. CDR3 sequence (DNA): TGTGCCAGCAGGGGACTAGCGGGTTCCTACGAGCAGTACTTC. Its protein is CASRGLAGSYEQYF. The chain combines TRBV6-1 with TRBJ2-7; 12 positions agree with TRBD2. The CDR3 runs 14 residues. Germline CDR1 is MNHNS and CDR2 is SASEGT. The V segment lost 6 bases and the J segment 1 base; nucleotides outside the gene matches: 1.

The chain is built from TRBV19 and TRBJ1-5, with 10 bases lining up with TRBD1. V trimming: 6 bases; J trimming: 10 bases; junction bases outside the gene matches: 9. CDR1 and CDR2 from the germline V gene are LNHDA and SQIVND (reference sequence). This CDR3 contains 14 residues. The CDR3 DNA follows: TGTGCCAGTAGCACCGGGACAGGGGTAGGCCCCCAGCATTTT. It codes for CASSTGTGVGPQHF.

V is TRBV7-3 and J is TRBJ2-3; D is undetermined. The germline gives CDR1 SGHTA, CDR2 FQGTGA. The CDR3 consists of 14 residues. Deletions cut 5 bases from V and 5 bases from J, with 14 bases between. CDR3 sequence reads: CASSLSSSLDTQYF. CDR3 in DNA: TGTGCCAGCAGCCTCTCCTCATCACTAGATACGCAGTATTTT.

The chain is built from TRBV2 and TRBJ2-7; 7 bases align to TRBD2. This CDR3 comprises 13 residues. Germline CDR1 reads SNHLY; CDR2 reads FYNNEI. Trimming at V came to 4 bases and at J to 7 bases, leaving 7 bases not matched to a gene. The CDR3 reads CASSVTPGREQYF. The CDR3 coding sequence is TGTGCCAGCAGTGTAACGCCCGGGAGGGAGCAGTACTTC.

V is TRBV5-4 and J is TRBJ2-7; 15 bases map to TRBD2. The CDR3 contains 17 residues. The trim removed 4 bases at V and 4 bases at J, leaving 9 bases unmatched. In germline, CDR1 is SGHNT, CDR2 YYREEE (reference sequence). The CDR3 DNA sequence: TGTGCCAGCAGCCAAGGGACTAGCGGGAGGATAACGTACGAGCAGTACTTC. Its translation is CASSQGTSGRITYEQYF. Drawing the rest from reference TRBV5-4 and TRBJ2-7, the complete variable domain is ETGVTQSPTHLIKTRGQQVTLRCSSQSGHNTVSWYQQALGQGPQFIFQYYREEENGRGNFPPRFSGLQFPNYSSELNVNALELDDSALYLCASSQGTSGRITYEQYFGPGTRLTVT.

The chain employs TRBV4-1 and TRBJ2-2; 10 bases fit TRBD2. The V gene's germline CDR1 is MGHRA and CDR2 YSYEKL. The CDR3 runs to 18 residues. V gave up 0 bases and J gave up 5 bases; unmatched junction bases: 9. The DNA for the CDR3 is TGCGCCAGCAGCCAAGAGGGAGCGGGAGGGGGGTTGACCGGGGAGCTGTTTTTT. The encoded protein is CASSQEGAGGGLTGELFF.

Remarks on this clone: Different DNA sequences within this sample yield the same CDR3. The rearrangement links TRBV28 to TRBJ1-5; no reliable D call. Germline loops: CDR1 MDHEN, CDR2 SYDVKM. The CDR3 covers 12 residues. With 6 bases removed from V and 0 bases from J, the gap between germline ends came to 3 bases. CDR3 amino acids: CASRGSNQPQHF. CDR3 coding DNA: TGTGCCAGCAGGGGTAGCAATCAGCCCCAGCATTTT.

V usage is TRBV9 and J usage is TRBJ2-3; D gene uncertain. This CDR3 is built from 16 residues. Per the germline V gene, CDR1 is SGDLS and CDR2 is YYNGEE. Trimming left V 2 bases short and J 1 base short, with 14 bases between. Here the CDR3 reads CASSVAPRGGTDTQYF. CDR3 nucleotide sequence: TGTGCCAGCAGCGTCGCCCCCCGTGGGGGCACAGATACGCAGTATTTT.

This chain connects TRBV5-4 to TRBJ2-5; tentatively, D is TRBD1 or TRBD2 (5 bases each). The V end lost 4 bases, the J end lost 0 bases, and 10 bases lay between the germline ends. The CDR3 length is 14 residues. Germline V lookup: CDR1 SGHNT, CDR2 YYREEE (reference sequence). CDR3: CASSLGAYQETQYF. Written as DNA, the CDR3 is TGTGCCAGCAGCCTCGGGGCCTACCAAGAGACCCAGTACTTC.

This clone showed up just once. CDR3 in amino acids: CASSLVSWKGHEQFF. In DNA, the CDR3 is TGTGCCAGCAGCTTGGTTTCTTGGAAGGGCCATGAGCAGTTCTTC. V and J are TRBV5-4 and TRBJ2-1; D not certain. Per the germline V gene, CDR1 is SGHNT and CDR2 is YYREEE (reference sequence). The V end was cut by 0 bases, the J end by 8 bases, with 15 bases between. The CDR3 totals 15 residues.

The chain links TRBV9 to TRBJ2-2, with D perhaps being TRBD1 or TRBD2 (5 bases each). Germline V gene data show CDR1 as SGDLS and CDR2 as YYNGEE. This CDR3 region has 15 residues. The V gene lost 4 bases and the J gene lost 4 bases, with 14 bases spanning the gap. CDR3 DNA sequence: TGTGCCAGCAGCCCCAGTGAGAGGGGCACCGGGGAGCTGTTTTTT. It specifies CASSPSERGTGELFF.

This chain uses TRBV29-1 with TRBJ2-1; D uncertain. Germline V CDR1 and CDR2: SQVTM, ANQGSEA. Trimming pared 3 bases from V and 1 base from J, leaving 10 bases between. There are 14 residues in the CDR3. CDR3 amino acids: CSVDSVGSYNEQFF. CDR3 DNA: TGCAGCGTTGACTCGGTTGGTTCCTACAATGAGCAGTTCTTC.

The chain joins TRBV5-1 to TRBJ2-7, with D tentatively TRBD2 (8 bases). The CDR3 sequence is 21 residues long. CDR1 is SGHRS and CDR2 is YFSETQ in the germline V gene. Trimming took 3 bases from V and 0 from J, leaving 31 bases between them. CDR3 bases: TGCGCCAGCAGCTATCGCCCGACCACAGGGGCCACTAGCGGAAGCTCCTACGAGCAGTACTTC. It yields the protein CASSYRPTTGATSGSSYEQYF.

The CDR3 spells CASSFPPRGETQYF. CDR3 in DNA: TGTGCCAGCAGTTTTCCACCCAGGGGAGAGACCCAGTACTTC. The chain is built from TRBV2 and TRBJ2-5; TRBD1 is a possible D gene (6 bases). CDR3 length equals 14 residues. The V gene's germline CDR1 is SNHLY and CDR2 FYNNEI. V was trimmed by 5 bases and J by 4 bases, leaving 14 bases between them.

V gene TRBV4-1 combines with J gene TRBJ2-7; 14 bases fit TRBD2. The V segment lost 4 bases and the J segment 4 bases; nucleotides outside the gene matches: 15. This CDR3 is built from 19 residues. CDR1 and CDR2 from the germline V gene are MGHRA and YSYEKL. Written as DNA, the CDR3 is TGCGCCAGCAGCCCTACTACCGGGACTAGCGGGAGACGGTCGTACGAGCAGTACTTC. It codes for CASSPTTGTSGRRSYEQYF.

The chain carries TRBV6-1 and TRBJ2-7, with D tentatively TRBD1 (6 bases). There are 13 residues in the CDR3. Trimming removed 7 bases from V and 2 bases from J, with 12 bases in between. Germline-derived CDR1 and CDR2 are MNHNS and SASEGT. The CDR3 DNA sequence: TGTGCCAGCACGACAGGACCCCCCTACGAGCAGTACTTC. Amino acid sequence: CASTTGPPYEQYF.

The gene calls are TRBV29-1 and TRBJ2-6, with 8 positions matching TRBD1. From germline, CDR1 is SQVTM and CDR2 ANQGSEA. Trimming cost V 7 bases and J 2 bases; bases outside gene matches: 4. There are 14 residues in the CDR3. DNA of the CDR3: TGCAGCGCCGGACAGGGAGCTGGGGCCAACGTCCTGACTTTC. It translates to CSAGQGAGANVLTF.

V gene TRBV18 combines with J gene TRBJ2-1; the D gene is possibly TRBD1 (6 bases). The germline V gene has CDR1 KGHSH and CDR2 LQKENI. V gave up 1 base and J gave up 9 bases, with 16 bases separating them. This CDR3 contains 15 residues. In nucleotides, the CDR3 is TGTGCCAGCTCACCACAATTACAGGGTGGGGGTGAGCAGTTCTTC. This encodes CASSPQLQGGGEQFF. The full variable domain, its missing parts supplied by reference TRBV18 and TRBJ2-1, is NAGVMQNPRHLVRRRGQEARLRCSPMKGHSHVYWYRQLPEEGLKFMVYLQKENIIDESGMPKERFSAEFPKEGPSILRIQQVVRGDSAAYFCASSPQLQGGGEQFFGPGTRLTVL.

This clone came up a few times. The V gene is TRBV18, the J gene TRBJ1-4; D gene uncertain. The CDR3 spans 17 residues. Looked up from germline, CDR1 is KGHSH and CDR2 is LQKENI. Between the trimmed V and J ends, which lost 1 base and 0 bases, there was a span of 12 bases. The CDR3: CASSPRGGSATNEKLFF. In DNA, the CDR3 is TGTGCCAGCTCACCACGGGGAGGGAGTGCAACTAATGAAAAACTGTTTTTT.

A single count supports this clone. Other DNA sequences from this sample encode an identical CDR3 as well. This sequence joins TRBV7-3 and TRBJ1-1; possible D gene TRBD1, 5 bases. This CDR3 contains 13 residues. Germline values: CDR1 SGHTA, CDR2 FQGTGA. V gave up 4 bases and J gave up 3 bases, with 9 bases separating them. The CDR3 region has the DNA TGTGCCAGCAGCTCGGGCAGGGACACTGAAGCTTTCTTT. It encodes CASSSGRDTEAFF.

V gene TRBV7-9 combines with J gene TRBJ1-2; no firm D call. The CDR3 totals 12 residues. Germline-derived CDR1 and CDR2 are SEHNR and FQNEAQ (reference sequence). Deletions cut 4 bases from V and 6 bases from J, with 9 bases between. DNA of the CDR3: TGTGCCAGCAGCTCCCCGTGGGATGGCTACACCTTC. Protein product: CASSSPWDGYTF.